This T cell receptor (beta chain) was sequenced during a study of shared clonotypes between healthy human individuals. Deep level was the assay's run setting. Each PCR replicate from the sorted subsets contained 150 to 250 ng DNA, which is 25,000 to 30,000 T cell genomes. Sequenced by immunoSEQ multiplex PCR; TCRdb stores in-frame clones only, minus some. The repertoire includes about a million clones, roughly 72% of them detected once, and around 1.5% sits in the top ten. About this clone itself: Its cognate antigen is unknown. It is likely a read error: a sequence one base away is far more abundant. The sample contains more than one DNA sequence encoding this CDR3.

Study-level points and caveats: With a handful of donors compared, 4% to 5% of naive CD4 clonotypes were shared. Sorted-subset sequencing, rarefaction showed, was incomplete despite large depth.

Deletions cut 1 base from V and 3 bases from J, with 7 bases between. The germline CDR1 and CDR2 sequences are SGHAT and FQNNGV. The CDR3 is 13 amino acids. The chain couples TRBV11-2 to TRBJ2-7; D ambiguous. Source material: memory CD4+ T cells sorted from blood. This sample's subset: CD45RA-negative fraction. This receptor was taken from a young man in good health. For the CDR3, the DNA is TGTGCCAGCAGCTTAGCGGTCAGCTACGAGCAGTACTTC. This encodes CASSLAVSYEQYF.